This T cell receptor beta chain was captured in a study of patients and donors after allogeneic stem cell transplantation. V shed 6 bases and J shed 4 bases, with 10 bases lying between them. This CDR3 comprises 13 residues. MiXCR, applied by TCRdb to the RT-PCR reads, yields one record per CDR3 protein. The sample yields 95,000 to 120,000 distinct CDR3 sequences, over 30% seen once. The sample was blood, either unsorted or a sorted T cell fraction (not recorded which). This TCR was sampled from a human donor who was either an allogeneic HSCT recipient or a stem cell or donor lymphocyte infusion donor (not recorded which). It is not recorded whose cells these are; they may come from a transplant donor. V gene TRBV12-3 or TRBV12-4 combines with J gene TRBJ2-1; D is possibly TRBD2 (5 bases). Here the CDR3 DNA reads TGTGCCAGCAGATGGAGCGGATACAATGAGCAGTTCTTC. Protein sequence: CASRWSGYNEQFF.